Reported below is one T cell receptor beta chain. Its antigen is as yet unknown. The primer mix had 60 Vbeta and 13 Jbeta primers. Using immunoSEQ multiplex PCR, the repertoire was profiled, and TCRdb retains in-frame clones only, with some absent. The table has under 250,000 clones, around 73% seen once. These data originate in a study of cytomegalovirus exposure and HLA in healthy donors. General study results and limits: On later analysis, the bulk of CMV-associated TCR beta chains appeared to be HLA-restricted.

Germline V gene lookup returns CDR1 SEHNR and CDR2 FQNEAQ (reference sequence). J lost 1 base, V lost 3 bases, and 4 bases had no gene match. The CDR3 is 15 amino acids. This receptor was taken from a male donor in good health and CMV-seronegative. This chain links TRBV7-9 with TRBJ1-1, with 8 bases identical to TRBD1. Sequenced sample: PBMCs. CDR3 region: CASSFAGTGNTEAFF. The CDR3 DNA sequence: TGTGCCAGCAGCTTTGCCGGGACAGGGAACACTGAAGCTTTCTTT. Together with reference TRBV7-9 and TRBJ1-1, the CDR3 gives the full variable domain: DTGVSQNPRHKITKRGQNVTFRCDPISEHNRLYWYRQTLGQGPEFLTYFQNEAQLEKSRLLSDRFSAERPKGSFSTLEIQRTEQGDSAMYLCASSFAGTGNTEAFFGQGTRLTVV.